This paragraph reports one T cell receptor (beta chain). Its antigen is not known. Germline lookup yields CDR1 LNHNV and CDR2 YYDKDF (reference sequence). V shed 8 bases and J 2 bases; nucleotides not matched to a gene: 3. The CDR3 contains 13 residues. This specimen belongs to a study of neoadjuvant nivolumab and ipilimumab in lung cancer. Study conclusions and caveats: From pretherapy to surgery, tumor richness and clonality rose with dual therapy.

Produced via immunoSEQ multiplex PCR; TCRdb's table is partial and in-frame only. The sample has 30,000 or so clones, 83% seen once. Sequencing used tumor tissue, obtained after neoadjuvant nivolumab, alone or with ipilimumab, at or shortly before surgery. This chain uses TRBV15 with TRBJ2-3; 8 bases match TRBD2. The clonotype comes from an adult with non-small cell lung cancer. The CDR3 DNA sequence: TGTGCCACCGGACTAGCCCTCACAGATACGCAGTATTTT. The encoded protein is CATGLALTDTQYF.